These T cell receptor beta chains were read from a single sample in a study of T cells in Graves' hyperthyroidism and ophthalmopathy. TCRdb ran MiXCR on the multiplex PCR reads and lists one entry per CDR3 protein. The table has hundreds of thousands of distinct CDR3 sequences, around a third seen once; the top ten hold roughly 31%. The sample comprised blood. All receptors derive from a woman in her forties with Graves' hyperthyroidism. Both conserved end residues are part of each CDR3. Each record gives: clone size, D gene, V gene, CDR3 protein. D genes are given only for firm matches. Clone sizes are given selectively: once, few, many, or a class where the clone is expanded.

size: many
D: TRBD2
V: TRBV7-9
CDR3: CASSLAQRGWQETQYF

size: .
D: .
V: TRBV6-5
CDR3: CASRDGGRRNQPQHF

size: .
D: .
V: TRBV11-2
CDR3: CASSPFPQHF

size: many
D: .
V: TRBV19
CDR3: CASSMAAVAYEQYF

size: .
D: TRBD2
V: TRBV7-3
CDR3: CASSFGAGDNEQFF

size: few
D: .
V: TRBV12-3/TRBV12-4
CDR3: CASSLRQGRTGELFF

size: few
D: TRBD1
V: TRBV12-3/TRBV12-4
CDR3: CASSSTGGKSNQPQHF

size: once
D: TRBD1
V: TRBV7-9
CDR3: CASSQQGQADAFF

size: few
D: .
V: TRBV4-3
CDR3: CASSQEGPAGNGGYTF

size: many
D: .
V: TRBV2
CDR3: CASMVGRRTNEKLFF

size: few
D: .
V: TRBV20-1
CDR3: CSARDDRYGYTF

size: .
D: TRBD1
V: TRBV27
CDR3: CASSLSGQGDGYTF

size: many
D: .
V: TRBV5-8
CDR3: CASSGTIGRETQYF

size: .
D: .
V: TRBV7-2
CDR3: CASSFRTESGYTF

size: .
D: TRBD1
V: TRBV5-5
CDR3: CASSFHRGGQGSNEKLFF

size: .
D: TRBD1
V: TRBV20-1
CDR3: CSASRTGGQETQYF

size: many
D: TRBD1
V: TRBV7-2
CDR3: CASSLIGQGGYGYTF

size: .
D: .
V: TRBV4-3
CDR3: CASSQARGSSEAFF

size: many
D: .
V: TRBV7-8
CDR3: CASSLAGRNSPLHF

size: .
D: .
V: TRBV5-1
CDR3: CASSPGRVLGGDTIYF

size: .
D: .
V: TRBV7-2
CDR3: CASTRGLGYSGANVLTF